This record looks at one T cell receptor (beta chain) sequence and its context. Antigen specificity is unknown. This entry comes from a study of T-cell memory formation after mild COVID-19. Study conclusions and caveats: Of the contracting clones, CD4+ ones lay mainly in CM and EM, and CD8+ ones in EMRA. Pre-infection memory carried some responding clones, suggesting that cross-reactive memory joined.

Between the trimmed V and J ends, which lost 3 bases and 6 bases, there was a span of 12 bases. The CDR3 is 13 residues long. A single record per CDR3 protein comes from TCRdb applying MiXCR to the 5' RACE reads. The sample has approximately 190,000 distinct CDR3 sequences, approximately 20% seen once; the top ten hold roughly 2.4%. Sequenced sample: PBMCs or a T cell subset sorted from them (not recorded which). J is TRBJ2-7 and V is TRBV12-3 or TRBV12-4; no reliable D call. This sequence originates from an adult woman who had mild COVID-19 (a few samples of this study predate the infection). Cell type and time point are not known. This CDR3 reads CASSLAGSGEQYF. CDR3 bases: TGTGCCAGCAGTTTGGCTGGCTCCGGCGAGCAGTACTTC.